This T cell receptor (beta chain) stems from a study of blood T cell repertoires in COVID-19. V was trimmed by 1 base and J by 0 bases, leaving 16 bases between them. The CDR3 runs to 17 residues. The germline CDR1 and CDR2 sequences are SNHLY and FYNNEI. Under the authors' procedure: Scientists estimated how many nucleated cells there were by amplifying reference gene primers. The table came from immunoSEQ multiplex PCR; TCRdb's copy has only in-frame clones and leaves some out. The V and J calls and clone size were taken over from that table, and D and trimming were inferred from the DNA. This table has about 180,000 clones, approximately 89% appearing once.

The receptor comes from a man aged 35 to 55 who had recovered from COVID-19. The gene calls are TRBV2 and TRBJ2-7; TRBD2 is a possible D gene (6 bases). Sequenced input: PBMCs or T cells enriched from blood (not recorded which). The CDR3 bases are TGTGCCAGCAGTGAAGTGAGCGTTGGGGGGAACTCCTACGAGCAGTACTTC. Protein product: CASSEVSVGGNSYEQYF.